The source of this T cell receptor beta chain is a study of blood T cell repertoires in COVID-19. This clone appeared a few times. This CDR3 is 14 amino acids long. J gave up 2 bases and V 10 bases, and 5 bases lay outside the gene matches. Germline lookup yields CDR1 SGHVS and CDR2 FNYEAQ. Only in-frame clones appear in the TCRdb table, and some are missing; sequencing was by immunoSEQ multiplex PCR. The sample lists 150,000 to 200,000 clones, approximately 90% occurring once. J is TRBJ2-3 and V is TRBV7-6; 11 bases match TRBD2. Sequenced sample: PBMCs or T cells enriched from blood (not recorded which). This clonotype was sampled from a woman in her fifties or sixties who had recovered from COVID-19. CDR3 sequence (DNA): TGTGCCACGACTAGCGGGGCCCACACAGATACGCAGTATTTT. Protein: CATTSGAHTDTQYF.